One sample yielded the 21 T cell receptor beta chains listed below, sequenced in a study of T cells after yellow fever vaccination. TCRdb analysed the 5' RACE reads with MiXCR anew, one entry per CDR3 protein. This sample has some 300,000 distinct CDR3 sequences, with about 10% found just once. Sequenced here: CD4+ T cells sorted from PBMCs, sampled 45 days after the yellow fever booster vaccination. The receptors shown here come from a man between 18 and 29 years old who received the YFV17D yellow fever vaccine.

This chain joins TRBV7-2 and TRBJ1-1, with D possibly TRBD1 on 5 matching bases. The CDR3 sequence is 15 residues long. Trimming removed 5 bases at V and 1 base at J, with 14 bases between. Germline loops: CDR1 SGHTA, CDR2 FQGNSA. The CDR3 region has the DNA TGTGCCAGCAGCGCCCTTGGGGGTCGGAACACTGAAGCTTTCTTT. Translation gives CASSALGGRNTEAFF.

The gene calls are TRBV6-1 and TRBJ2-5; 7 positions match TRBD1. Looked up from germline, CDR1 is MNHNS and CDR2 is SASEGT. The CDR3 is 15 amino acids. Unmatched junction bases numbered 12, after V lost 4 bases and J lost 7 bases. CDR3 coding DNA: TGTGCCAGCAGTGGACAGGGTCCGACAGGGTCGACCCAGTACTTC. It codes for CASSGQGPTGSTQYF.

The rearrangement uses TRBV7-2 and TRBJ2-7, with TRBD1 identical over 9 bases. The V gene's germline CDR1 is SGHTA and CDR2 FQGNSA. V shed 5 bases and J 2 bases; nucleotides not matched to a gene: 7. The CDR3 runs to 15 residues. CDR3 loop: CASSPGQGLTYEQYF. The CDR3 DNA reads TGTGCCAGCAGCCCAGGACAGGGGCTAACCTACGAGCAGTACTTC.

The gene calls are TRBV7-2 and TRBJ2-7, with a possible D match to TRBD1 (5 bases). Trimming stripped 2 bases from V and 3 bases from J, with 8 bases between. The germline V gene encodes CDR1 SGHTA and CDR2 FQGNSA. The CDR3 length is 13 residues. The CDR3 loop is CASSLQQGYEQYV. The DNA of the CDR3 is TGTGCCAGCAGCTTACAGCAGGGCTACGAGCAGTACGTC.

The table lists this clonotype with a few counts. The chain couples TRBV5-1 to TRBJ1-2; 11 nucleotides align to TRBD1. Germline lookup yields CDR1 SGHRS and CDR2 YFSETQ. The CDR3 is 14 residues long. J lost 2 bases, V lost 3 bases, and 0 bases had no gene match. The CDR3 DNA reads as TGCGCCAGCAGCTGGACAGGGGGCAACTATGGCTACACCTTC. Translated: CASSWTGGNYGYTF.

The chain employs TRBV6-1 and TRBJ2-4; D not certain. Germline V CDR1 and CDR2: MNHNS, SASEGT. The CDR3 runs to 15 residues. The V and J ends lost 8 bases and 3 bases respectively, with 17 bases between them. The CDR3 bases are TGTGCCAGCCATAAAGTAGGGTTGGACAAAAACATTCAGTACTTC. Translation gives CASHKVGLDKNIQYF.

The rearrangement links TRBV4-1 to TRBJ2-2; TRBD2 matches 7 bases. Germline V lookup: CDR1 MGHRA, CDR2 YSYEKL. J was trimmed by 5 bases and V by 2 bases; bases with no gene match: 2. This CDR3 has 14 amino acids. CDR3 sequence (DNA): TGCGCCAGCAGCCAAACCGGGGGGACCGGGGAGCTGTTTTTT. Residues: CASSQTGGTGELFF.

This clonotype was seen only a few times. The rearrangement links TRBV5-4 to TRBJ2-4; TRBD1 agrees at 10 bases. There are 16 residues in the CDR3. The junction had 7 bases not matched to a gene; V was cut back by 4 bases and J by 3 bases. Germline CDR1 reads SGHNT; CDR2 reads YYREEE (reference sequence). The CDR3 region has the DNA TGTGCCAGCAGCACCGGGACAGGGGTCGTCAAAAACATTCAGTACTTC. Translated: CASSTGTGVVKNIQYF.

In this sample, this clonotype turned up a few times. The chain is built from TRBV7-2 and TRBJ2-7, with TRBD1 identical over 8 bases. J lost 6 bases, V lost 1 base, and 8 bases had no gene match. The CDR3 runs to 15 residues. CDR1 is SGHTA and CDR2 is FQGNSA in the germline V gene. The DNA of the CDR3 is TGTGCCAGCAGCTTAGGGGGGACAGGAGTTCGCGAGCAGTACTTC. Its protein product is CASSLGGTGVREQYF.

The CDR3 here is CASKTGGGNTIYF. The CDR3 region has the DNA TGTGCCAGCAAGACAGGGGGAGGAAACACCATATATTTT. The chain couples TRBV7-2 to TRBJ1-3; 9 bases line up with TRBD1. V lost 7 bases to trimming and J lost 4 bases; unmatched junction nucleotides: 2. This CDR3 spans 13 amino acids. The V gene's germline CDR1 is SGHTA and CDR2 FQGNSA.

This clonotype showed up many times. This chain uses TRBV6-2 or TRBV6-3 with TRBJ1-6, with D unclear. Germline V gene sequence: CDR1 MNHEY, CDR2 SVGEGT. The length of the CDR3 is 17 residues. Between the trimmed V and J ends, which lost 6 bases and 6 bases, there was a span of 21 bases. The CDR3 DNA reads as TGTGCCAGCAGCCCCCCACCAGGCAGGCGACGTAATTCACCCCTCCACTTT. Translated, it gives CASSPPPGRRRNSPLHF.

V usage is TRBV6-2 or TRBV6-3 and J usage is TRBJ2-1, with D hard to call. The length of the CDR3 is 12 residues. Between the trimmed V and J ends, which lost 8 bases and 4 bases, there was a span of 9 bases. From germline, CDR1 is MNHEY and CDR2 SVGEGT. This CDR3 is CASHEGYNEQFF. In DNA, the CDR3 is TGTGCCAGCCACGAAGGTTACAATGAGCAGTTCTTC.

This clonotype has a count of ten or more. The V call is TRBV9, the J call TRBJ1-2; D remains unclear. V was trimmed by 4 bases and J by 4 bases, leaving 14 bases between them. In germline, CDR1 is SGDLS, CDR2 YYNGEE. The CDR3 runs 14 residues. The CDR3 nucleotides read TGTGCCAGCAGCTCCAAGCCCGGACCCTATGGCTACACCTTC. Its protein product is CASSSKPGPYGYTF.

This clonotype was recorded a few times. The genes are TRBV12-3 or TRBV12-4 and TRBJ2-5; D unclear. CDR3 length: 13 amino acids. Trimming took off 5 bases at V and 4 bases at J, with 11 bases between the two ends. CDR3 in amino acids: CASSPQSAETQYF. Here the CDR3 DNA reads TGTGCCAGCAGTCCCCAGAGCGCAGAGACCCAGTACTTC.

V usage is TRBV7-2 and J usage is TRBJ2-1, with TRBD1 matching 9 bases. The J segment lost 10 bases and the V segment lost 5 bases, leaving 9 bases of the junction unmatched. CDR1 is SGHTA and CDR2 is FQGNSA in the germline V gene. The CDR3 runs 14 residues. This CDR3 reads CASSRDRVSGEQFF. CDR3 DNA: TGTGCCAGCAGCCGGGACAGGGTATCGGGGGAGCAGTTCTTC.

The DNA for the CDR3 is TGTGCCAGCAGTGACTCTCGTACTAGCGGGGGTTACGAGCAGTACGTC. Translated: CASSDSRTSGGYEQYV. The chain uses TRBV6-6 and TRBJ2-7; 11 positions agree with TRBD2. Germline V gene data show CDR1 as MNHNY and CDR2 as SVGAGI (reference sequence). The CDR3 extends over 16 amino acids.

The CDR3 reads CASSYLGGQAYEQYF. In nucleotides, the CDR3 is TGTGCCAGCAGTTACCTCGGAGGTCAAGCCTACGAGCAGTACTTC. V and J are TRBV6-6 and TRBJ2-7; possible D gene TRBD2, 5 bases. In germline, CDR1 is MNHNY, CDR2 SVGAGI (reference sequence). The CDR3 consists of 15 residues. Trimming removed 2 bases at V and 2 bases at J, with 13 bases between.

This clonotype appeared a few times. The chain joins TRBV6-6 to TRBJ2-4, with 9 bases that match TRBD1. The CDR3 is 11 amino acids. Trimming cost V 5 bases and J 15 bases; bases outside gene matches: 5. In germline, CDR1 is MNHNY, CDR2 SVGAGI (reference sequence). Here the CDR3 reads CASSRDREGYF. CDR3 coding DNA: TGTGCCAGCAGTAGGGACAGGGAAGGGTACTTC.

Only a few counts were recorded for this clonotype. V gene TRBV7-6 combines with J gene TRBJ2-2; D remains unclear. V lost 5 bases and J lost 8, with 15 bases in between. The V gene's germline CDR1 is SGHVS and CDR2 FNYEAQ. This CDR3 is built from 14 residues. CDR3 bases: TGTGCCAGCAGCAGCACCTCGGGTATAGGGGAGCTGTTTTTT. Protein: CASSSTSGIGELFF. The full variable domain, with the rest looked up from reference TRBV7-6 and TRBJ2-2, is GAGVSQSPRYKVTKRGQDVALRCDPISGHVSLYWYRQALGQGPEFLTYFNYEAQQDKSGLPNDRFSAERPEGSISTLTIQRTEQRDSAMYRCASSSTSGIGELFFGEGSRLTVL.

This clonotype occurred a few times. The genes are TRBV7-2 and TRBJ2-1, with 12 bases lining up with TRBD2. V dropped 3 bases and J dropped 10; count of bases not matched to a gene: 7. CDR3 length: 15 residues. CDR1 SGHTA and CDR2 FQGNSA come from the germline V gene. In DNA form, the CDR3 reads TGTGCCAGCAGCTTCGGTCTAGCGGGGGGGAACGAGCAGTTCTTC. As protein: CASSFGLAGGNEQFF.

The chain uses TRBV12-3 or TRBV12-4 and TRBJ2-7; 7 bases agree with TRBD1. Trimming removed 2 bases from V and 2 bases from J; junction bases left unmatched: 9. The CDR3 sequence is 16 residues long. Here the CDR3 reads CASSLLGTDSPYEQYF. The CDR3 DNA reads TGTGCCAGCAGTTTACTTGGGACAGACTCCCCCTACGAGCAGTACTTC.